This T cell receptor beta chain derives from a study of blood T cell repertoires in COVID-19. Study-wide context: Nucleic acid was either cDNA or gDNA, and it came from T cells, B-cell-depleted T cells, or PBMCs.

V shed 5 bases and J 4 bases; nucleotides not matched to a gene: 3. This CDR3 has 13 residues. From germline, CDR1 is SGHAT and CDR2 FQNNGV. Original processing methods: Using reference gene primer amplification, nucleated cell counts were estimated. TCRdb's copy holds only in-frame clones and misses some; the assay was immunoSEQ multiplex PCR. The V and J calls and clone size come from that table; D and trimming were worked out from the DNA. Here the sample spans 50,000 or so clones, 83% being singletons. Sequencing was carried out using peripheral blood. V is TRBV11-2 and J is TRBJ2-7; 9 bases agree with TRBD1. The receptor's source is a man aged 35-49 years with acute or convalescent COVID-19. CDR3 nucleotide sequence: TGTGCCAGCAGCACTGGACAGGGGTACGAGCAGTACTTC. This sequence encodes CASSTGQGYEQYF.